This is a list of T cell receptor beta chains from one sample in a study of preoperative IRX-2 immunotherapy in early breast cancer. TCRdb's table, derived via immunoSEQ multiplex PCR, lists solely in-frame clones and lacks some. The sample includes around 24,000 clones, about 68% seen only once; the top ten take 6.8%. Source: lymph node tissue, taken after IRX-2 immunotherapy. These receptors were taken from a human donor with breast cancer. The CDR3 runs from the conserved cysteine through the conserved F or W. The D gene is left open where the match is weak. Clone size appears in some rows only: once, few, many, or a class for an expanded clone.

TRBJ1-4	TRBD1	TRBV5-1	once	CASSTKPHPGTATNEKLFF	TGCGCCAGCAGTACAAAACCCCACCCCGGGACAGCAACTAATGAAAAACTGTTTTTT
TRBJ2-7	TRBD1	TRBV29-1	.	CSVVQGANSYEQYF	TGCAGCGTCGTACAGGGGGCTAACTCCTACGAGCAGTACTTC
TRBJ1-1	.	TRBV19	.	CASRDRDTEAFF	TGTGCCAGTCGCGACAGAGACACTGAAGCTTTCTTT
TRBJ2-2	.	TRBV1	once	CASQSSGGELFF	TGCGCCAGCCAATCTTCTGGCGGGGAGCTGTTTTTT
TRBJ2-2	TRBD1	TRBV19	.	CASYGQDRGRGTGELFF	TGTGCCAGCTACGGTCAAGACAGGGGGCGAGGGACCGGGGAGCTGTTTTTT
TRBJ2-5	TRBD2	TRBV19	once	CASSIDGLVGETQYF	TGTGCCAGTAGTATAGACGGACTAGTAGGAGAGACCCAGTACTTC
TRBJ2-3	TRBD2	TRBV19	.	CASSLRLAASTDTQYF	TGTGCCAGTAGTCTGCGACTAGCGGCTAGCACAGATACGCAGTATTTT
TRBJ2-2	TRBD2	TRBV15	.	CATSLDRGTLTSGVTGELFF	TGTGCCACCAGCCTCGATAGAGGGACATTAACTAGCGGGGTCACCGGGGAGCTGTTTTTT
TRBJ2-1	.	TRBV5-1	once	CASSPGQTYNEQFF	TGCGCCAGCAGCCCAGGACAGACCTACAATGAGCAGTTCTTC
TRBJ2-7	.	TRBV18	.	CASSPQGGYEQYF	TGTGCCAGCTCACCTCAAGGAGGCTACGAGCAGTACTTC
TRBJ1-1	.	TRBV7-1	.	CASSSPQGKAEAFF	TGTGCCAGCAGCTCCCCCCAGGGGAAGGCTGAAGCTTTCTTT
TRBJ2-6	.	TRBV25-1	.	CASSESGANVLTF	TGTGCCAGCAGCGAATCTGGGGCCAACGTCCTGACTTTC
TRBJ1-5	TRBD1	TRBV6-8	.	CASSGDRGSNQPQHF	TGTGCCAGCAGTGGGGACAGGGGTAGCAATCAGCCCCAGCATTTT